The present T cell receptor beta chain was sequenced within a study of cytomegalovirus exposure and HLA in healthy donors. Study-wide findings and caveats: A later analysis reportedly found fewer N-insertions in an Asian-associated ancestry cluster than the roughly 670-donor mean. It was shown in a later analysis that HLA-associated TCR beta chains were more clonally expanded than other, equally common chains. In vitro data verified three CMV-associated chains as specific for CMV antigens.

Details on this clone: Antigen: not known.

The PCR ran on 60 Vbeta and 13 Jbeta primers. The assay was immunoSEQ multiplex PCR, and TCRdb's table has in-frame clones only and misses some. Here the sample spans 35,000 to 45,000 clones, 53% being singletons. V lost 3 bases and J 2 bases, leaving 8 bases between the germline ends. The CDR3 sequence is 14 residues long. CDR1 is SGHVS and CDR2 is FNYEAQ in the germline V gene. This cohort consisted of healthy bone marrow donors. This TCR came from a middle-aged woman in good health and CMV-seropositive. Sequencing was done on a sample of PBMCs. V gene TRBV7-6 combines with J gene TRBJ1-3; no clear D. The CDR3 sequence: CASSFAIAGNTIYF. The CDR3 DNA is TGTGCCAGCAGCTTTGCGATTGCTGGAAACACCATATATTTT.